These 22 T cell receptor beta chains came from one sample sequenced in a study of shared clonotypes between healthy human individuals. Clones were read by immunoSEQ multiplex PCR, and TCRdb kept only the in-frame ones, dropping some. The sample lists 1,100,000 or so clones; approximately 78% were seen once. Sequencing input: memory CD4+ T cells from PBMCs. The subset: CD45RA-negative fraction. Receptor source: a man aged 18 to 29 in good health. Some clones in this sample may be carry-over from other donors' samples.

The chain recombines TRBV10-2 with TRBJ2-5; the D gene could be TRBD1 or TRBD2 (6 bases each). Germline loops: CDR1 WSHSY, CDR2 SAAADI. This CDR3 is built from 16 residues. Trimming stripped 10 bases from V and 4 bases from J, with 25 bases between. Here the CDR3 reads CATAKQSGGSAETQYF. Here the CDR3 DNA reads TGCGCCACCGCGAAGCAGTCCGGGGGCTCGGCAGAGACCCAGTACTTC.

V usage is TRBV9 and J usage is TRBJ1-2; a weak D match, TRBD1 (6 bases). From germline, CDR1 is SGDLS and CDR2 YYNGEE. This CDR3 region has 15 residues. Trimming removed 2 bases from V and 8 bases from J, with 19 bases in between. The CDR3 is CASSVAGRGARGYTF. The CDR3 nucleotides are TGTGCCAGCAGCGTGGCGGGTCGGGGGGCAAGAGGCTACACCTTC.

This rearrangement joins TRBV30 to TRBJ1-2, with D possibly matching TRBD1 (5 bases). Between the trimmed V and J ends, which lost 5 bases and 8 bases, there was a span of 18 bases. The germline V gene encodes CDR1 GTSNPN and CDR2 SVGIG (reference sequence). The length of the CDR3 is 13 residues. CDR3 sequence: CAWGIQASGGYTF. The CDR3 DNA follows: TGTGCCTGGGGGATACAGGCCTCAGGGGGCTACACCTTC.

This clone appeared a single time. The chain employs TRBV7-2 and TRBJ2-1, with a possible D match to TRBD2 (6 bases). Per the germline V gene, CDR1 is SGHTA and CDR2 is FQGNSA. The CDR3 is made up of 16 amino acids. V dropped 4 bases and J dropped 6 bases, with 19 bases sitting between them. The CDR3 DNA sequence: TGTGCCAGCAGCTCCTTGGGGACTGCCACCCCCAATGAGCAGTTCTTC. Protein sequence: CASSSLGTATPNEQFF.

The J gene is TRBJ2-2, the V gene TRBV28, with TRBD1 identical over 8 bases. Germline CDR1 reads MDHEN; CDR2 reads SYDVKM. The J segment lost 7 bases and the V segment lost 5 bases, leaving 21 bases of the junction unmatched. The CDR3 has 19 amino acids. In DNA, the CDR3 is TGTGCCAGCAGTCCCCCCCGGGGGAGACAGGGGTTTAAGGTCGGGGAGCTGTTTTTT. This codes for CASSPPRGRQGFKVGELFF. Variable domain in full (rest from reference TRBV28 and TRBJ2-2): DVKVTQSSRYLVKRTGEKVFLECVQDMDHENMFWYRQDPGLGLRLIYFSYDVKMKEKGDIPEGYSVSREKKERFSLILESASTNQTSMYLCASSPPRGRQGFKVGELFFGEGSRLTVL.

As concerns this clone: Its ends do not fully match the called genes, so a read error is possible. The chain carries TRBV7-2 and TRBJ1-2; a weak D match, TRBD1 (5 bases). The CDR3 has 14 residues. Per the germline V gene, CDR1 is SGHTA and CDR2 is FQGNSA. CDR3 DNA sequence: TGTGCCAGCAGTTATCAAGGGGCTTCGGCTACACTCGCCTTC. This gives the protein CASSYQGASATLAF.

The J gene is TRBJ2-3, the V gene TRBV28; maybe TRBD1 (6 bases). The CDR3 spans 13 residues. The ends were cut back, 6 bases at V and 2 bases at J, with 9 bases in the middle. Germline V gives CDR1 MDHEN, CDR2 SYDVKM. CDR3 coding DNA: TGTGCCAGCAGGGACAGTCCCACAGATACGCAGTATTTT. The encoded protein is CASRDSPTDTQYF.

This chain links TRBV29-1 with TRBJ2-5, with D possibly matching TRBD2 (7 bases). V was clipped by 5 bases and J by 3 bases, with 13 bases between them. The CDR3 has 13 amino acids. Germline values: CDR1 SQVTM, CDR2 ANQGSEA. In DNA form, the CDR3 reads TGCAGCGTTCCGAGGGGGGGAAAAGAGACCCAGTACTTC. Translated: CSVPRGGKETQYF.

The chain recombines TRBV11-2 with TRBJ2-5, with 8 bases matching TRBD1. The V and J ends lost 3 bases and 5 bases, in that order; junction bases with no gene match: 8. Germline loops: CDR1 SGHAT, CDR2 FQNNGV. The CDR3 is made up of 15 amino acids. This CDR3 reads CASSLETGASETQYF. CDR3 nucleotides: TGTGCCAGCAGCTTGGAGACAGGGGCCTCTGAGACCCAGTACTTC.

This chain connects TRBV19 to TRBJ2-1; 8 positions agree with TRBD2. This CDR3 spans 13 amino acids. V shed 5 bases and J 16 bases; nucleotides not matched to a gene: 13. Germline CDR1 reads LNHDA; CDR2 reads SQIVND (reference sequence). CDR3 DNA sequence: TGTGCCAGTAGTCGAAATCCGGGACTAGTTGTTTTCTTC. This sequence encodes CASSRNPGLVVFF.

The chain carries TRBV5-4 and TRBJ2-2; unclear D gene. Deletions cut 4 bases from V and 5 bases from J, with 9 bases between. CDR3 length: 13 amino acids. Germline CDR1 SGHNT, CDR2 YYREEE (reference sequence). CDR3 residues: CASSPPETGELFF. CDR3 DNA: TGTGCCAGCAGCCCCCCGGAAACCGGGGAGCTGTTTTTT.

This clone was detected a few times. In DNA form, the CDR3 reads TGTGCCAGCAGTCCCGACAGGGGGGGCGGCTACACCTTC. Protein product: CASSPDRGGGYTF. The genes are TRBV11-2 and TRBJ1-2; 9 bases agree with TRBD1. Germline assignment: CDR1 SGHAT and CDR2 FQNNGV. V was pared by 6 bases and J by 8 bases, with 7 bases of the junction left unmatched. The CDR3 length is 13 residues.

This clone occurred once. Other DNA sequences in the sample encode the same CDR3. The chain has TRBV11-1 and TRBJ2-1; 10 bases align to TRBD1. V was clipped by 0 bases and J by 6 bases; unmatched bases: 2. Germline-derived CDR1 and CDR2 are SGHAT and FQDESV (reference sequence). There are 15 residues in the CDR3. CDR3 region: CASSLARTGGNEQFF. For the CDR3, the DNA is TGTGCCAGCAGCTTAGCGAGGACAGGGGGCAATGAGCAGTTCTTC. Drawing the rest from reference TRBV11-1 and TRBJ2-1, the complete variable domain is EAEVAQSPRYKITEKSQAVAFWCDPISGHATLYWYRQILGQGPELLVQFQDESVVDDSQLPKDRFSAERLKGVDSTLKIQPAELGDSAMYLCASSLARTGGNEQFFGPGTRLTVL.

V is TRBV25-1 and J is TRBJ1-2; TRBD1 is a possible D gene (5 bases). Looked up from germline, CDR1 is MGHDK and CDR2 is SYGVNS. Trimming stripped 4 bases from V and 7 bases from J, with 16 bases between. The length of the CDR3 is 14 residues. The CDR3 nucleotides are TGTGCCAGCAGTGTACTGGAAAAAGGGGCTGGCTACACCTTC. Encoded protein: CASSVLEKGAGYTF.

The V and J genes are TRBV28 and TRBJ2-5; TRBD1 matches at 7 bases. CDR1 is MDHEN, CDR2 SYDVKM, per germline. The CDR3 has 14 residues. The ends lost 3 bases at V and 7 bases at J; junction bases unmatched: 8. The CDR3 region is CASSLSEGAGTQYF. The CDR3 DNA follows: TGTGCCAGCAGTTTGAGTGAGGGGGCCGGGACCCAGTACTTC. Looking up the rest from reference TRBV28 and TRBJ2-5 gives the full variable domain: DVKVTQSSRYLVKRTGEKVFLECVQDMDHENMFWYRQDPGLGLRLIYFSYDVKMKEKGDIPEGYSVSREKKERFSLILESASTNQTSMYLCASSLSEGAGTQYFGPGTRLLVL.

The chain is built from TRBV5-1 and TRBJ2-2; 8 bases are a match to TRBD2. V lost 4 bases and J lost 6; bases outside the gene matches: 8. The germline gives CDR1 SGHRS, CDR2 YFSETQ. The CDR3 is 15 amino acids. The CDR3 is CASSPGLAGSGELFF. DNA of the CDR3: TGCGCCAGCAGCCCAGGACTAGCCGGTTCCGGGGAGCTGTTTTTT.

The J gene is TRBJ2-2, the V gene TRBV21-1; TRBD1, the D gene given by the table, was not confirmed from the DNA. TRBV21-1 is noted as a pseudogene. This CDR3 spans 15 amino acids. The CDR3 DNA is TGTGCCAGCAGCCCCGACACATTGAACACCGGGGAGCTGTTTTTT. Residues: CASSPDTLNTGELFF.

About this clone itself: Additional DNA sequences in this sample encode the identical CDR3. The V call is TRBV5-1, the J call TRBJ1-3; D call uncertain. Germline V CDR1 and CDR2: SGHRS, YFSETQ. V was pared by 4 bases and J by 0 bases, with 11 bases between. The CDR3 has 15 residues. This CDR3 is CASSLGGSSGNTIYF. DNA for the CDR3: TGCGCCAGCAGCCTGGGAGGCAGCTCTGGAAACACCATATATTTT.

The V and J genes are TRBV10-2 and TRBJ2-7; D may match TRBD1 or TRBD2 (6 bases each). Looked up from germline, CDR1 is WSHSY and CDR2 is SAAADI. V was shortened by 2 bases and J by 4 bases, with 21 bases between the two germline ends. The CDR3 is 17 residues long. CDR3: CASSESGGRGHPYEQYF. Written as DNA, the CDR3 is TGCGCCAGCAGTGAGAGTGGGGGCCGGGGGCATCCGTACGAGCAGTACTTC.

V and J are TRBV15 and TRBJ1-5; possibly TRBD1 for D (5 bases). Trimming took off 1 base at V and 6 bases at J, with 13 bases between the two ends. CDR3 length: 15 amino acids. Germline lookup yields CDR1 LNHNV and CDR2 YYDKDF (reference sequence). The chain's CDR3 is CATSRGGGGSQPQHF. The CDR3 nucleotides are TGTGCCACCAGCAGAGGCGGCGGGGGAAGTCAGCCCCAGCATTTT.

The chain combines TRBV12-5 with TRBJ2-3; 7 bases line up with TRBD1. J was trimmed by 6 bases and V by 4 bases; bases with no gene match: 1. The V gene's germline CDR1 is LGHNT and CDR2 FRNRAP. This CDR3 spans 12 amino acids. The CDR3 region has the DNA TGTGCTAGTGGTTCAGGGGGTGATACGCAGTATTTT. Residues: CASGSGGDTQYF.

V is TRBV5-8 and J is TRBJ2-5; 7 bases fit TRBD2. The CDR3 has 13 residues. Trimming at V came to 4 bases and at J to 4 bases, leaving 4 bases not matched to a gene. Germline CDR1 SGHTS, CDR2 YDEGEE. CDR3 DNA: TGTGCCAGCAGCCCCCCGGGGGGAGAGACCCAGTACTTC. The encoded protein is CASSPPGGETQYF.